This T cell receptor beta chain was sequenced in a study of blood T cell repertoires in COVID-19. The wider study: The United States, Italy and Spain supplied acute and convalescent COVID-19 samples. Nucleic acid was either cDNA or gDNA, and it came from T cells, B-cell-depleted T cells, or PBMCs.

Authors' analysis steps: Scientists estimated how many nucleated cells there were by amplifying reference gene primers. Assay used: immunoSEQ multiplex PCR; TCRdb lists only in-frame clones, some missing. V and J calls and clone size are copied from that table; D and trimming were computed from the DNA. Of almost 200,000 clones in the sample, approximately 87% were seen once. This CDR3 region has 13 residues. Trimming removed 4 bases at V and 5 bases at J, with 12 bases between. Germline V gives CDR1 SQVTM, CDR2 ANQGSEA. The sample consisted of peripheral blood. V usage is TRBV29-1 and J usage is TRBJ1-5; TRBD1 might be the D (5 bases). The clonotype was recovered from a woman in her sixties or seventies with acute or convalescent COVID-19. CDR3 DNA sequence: TGCAGCGTTGCCTTCGGGGGGGATCAGCCCCAGCATTTT. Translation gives CSVAFGGDQPQHF.